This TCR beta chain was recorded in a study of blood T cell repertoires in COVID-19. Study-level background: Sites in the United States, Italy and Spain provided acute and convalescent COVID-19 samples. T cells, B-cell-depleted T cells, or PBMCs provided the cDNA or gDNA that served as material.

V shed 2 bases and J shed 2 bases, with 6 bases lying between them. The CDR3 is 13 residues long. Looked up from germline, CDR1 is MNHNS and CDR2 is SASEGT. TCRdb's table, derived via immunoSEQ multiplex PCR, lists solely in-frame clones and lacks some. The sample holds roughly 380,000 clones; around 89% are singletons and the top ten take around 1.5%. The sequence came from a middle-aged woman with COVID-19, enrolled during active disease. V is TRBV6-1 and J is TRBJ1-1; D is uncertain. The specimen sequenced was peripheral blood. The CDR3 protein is CASSELLNTEAFF. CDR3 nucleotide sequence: TGTGCCAGCAGTGAACTCTTAAACACTGAAGCTTTCTTT.